A single sample is the source of the 18 T cell receptor beta chains below, sequenced in a study of T cells in localized non-small cell lung cancer. Clones were sequenced by immunoSEQ multiplex PCR, and TCRdb holds only the in-frame ones, with some missing. The sample comprises tens of thousands of clones, about four fifths of which are singletons, and roughly a sixth rests with the top ten. The sequencing here drew on peripheral blood, taken before any cancer treatment. The receptor source for this set is a male donor at least 60 years old with stage III squamous cell lung carcinoma.

This clone has just one count. The V call is TRBV30, the J call TRBJ1-2, with 9 bases identical to TRBD1. J lost 5 bases, V lost 2 bases, and 3 bases had no gene match. This CDR3 region has 13 residues. Germline CDR1 GTSNPN, CDR2 SVGIG (reference sequence). This CDR3 reads CAWSFGTGYGYTF. CDR3 bases: TGTGCCTGGAGTTTCGGGACAGGGTATGGCTACACCTTC.

This clone was observed a single time. For the CDR3, the DNA is TGTGCCAGTAGTTTAGGGACAGGGCGAGAGACCCAGTACTTC. Translated: CASSLGTGRETQYF. The gene calls are TRBV19 and TRBJ2-5, with 9 nucleotides matching TRBD1. Trimming took 5 bases from V and 4 from J; bases not matched to a gene: 5. This CDR3 spans 14 amino acids. CDR1 is LNHDA, CDR2 SQIVND, per germline (reference sequence).

The chain has TRBV10-3 and TRBJ1-5, with a possible D match to TRBD1 (6 bases). V was shortened by 2 bases and J by 6 bases, with 11 bases between the two germline ends. This CDR3 region has 14 residues. From germline, CDR1 is ENHRY and CDR2 SYGVKD. This chain's CDR3 is CAISEERGVQPQHF. In DNA form, the CDR3 reads TGTGCCATCAGTGAGGAAAGGGGGGTTCAGCCCCAGCATTTT.

The rearrangement uses TRBV10-2 and TRBJ2-3; TRBD2 matches at 14 bases. The CDR3 has 17 amino acids. J lost 4 bases, V lost 2 bases, and 5 bases had no gene match. The germline gives CDR1 WSHSY, CDR2 SAAADI. The CDR3: CASSEPTSGGAPDTQYF. Here the CDR3 DNA reads TGCGCCAGCAGTGAGCCGACTAGCGGGGGGGCCCCAGATACGCAGTATTTT.

The chain carries TRBV10-2 and TRBJ2-7, with 8 bases identical to TRBD2. This CDR3 spans 14 amino acids. Germline V lookup: CDR1 WSHSY, CDR2 SAAADI. The junction had 7 bases not matched to a gene; V was cut back by 2 bases and J by 7 bases. The CDR3 DNA reads TGCGCCAGCAGTGAGACTAGCGGTGCGGGGGAGCAGTACTTC. This codes for CASSETSGAGEQYF.

V is TRBV6-1 and J is TRBJ2-1, with 8 positions matching TRBD1. Per the germline V gene, CDR1 is MNHNS and CDR2 is SASEGT. The CDR3 contains 15 residues. Trimming removed 5 bases from V and 7 bases from J; junction bases left unmatched: 10. DNA of the CDR3: TGTGCCAGCAGTTGGGAGACAGGGGTCGGGAATGAGCAGTTCTTC. This codes for CASSWETGVGNEQFF.

V usage is TRBV13 and J usage is TRBJ2-7, with 10 bases lining up with TRBD1. CDR1 is PRHDT, CDR2 FYEKMQ, per germline (reference sequence). Unmatched junction bases numbered 7, after V lost 4 bases and J lost 4 bases. This CDR3 spans 15 amino acids. CDR3 DNA sequence: TGTGCCAGCAGCTGGGGACAGGGGTTGGAGTACGAGCAGTACTTC. As protein: CASSWGQGLEYEQYF.

This clone was detected a few times. This sequence joins TRBV5-1 and TRBJ2-1; a weak D match, TRBD2 (6 bases). Germline V CDR1 and CDR2: SGHRS, YFSETQ. Trimming removed 1 base from V and 0 bases from J, with 11 bases in between. The CDR3 totals 16 residues. In nucleotides, the CDR3 is TGCGCCAGCAGCTTGTCGGCCGGGAGCTCCTACAATGAGCAGTTCTTC. Translating gives CASSLSAGSSYNEQFF.

J is TRBJ2-7 and V is TRBV2, with D unresolved. The CDR3 length is 12 residues. Trimming cost V 8 bases and J 4 bases, with 12 bases left between them. Per the germline V gene, CDR1 is SNHLY and CDR2 is FYNNEI. The CDR3 DNA reads TGTGCCAGCGGCTCCGAGAGATACGAGCAGTACTTC. It is translated as CASGSERYEQYF.

The chain uses TRBV19 and TRBJ2-3; weak D call: TRBD2 (6 bases). Trimming removed 4 bases from V and 0 bases from J, with 14 bases in between. CDR1 is LNHDA and CDR2 is SQIVND in the germline V gene (reference sequence). The CDR3 runs to 16 residues. The CDR3 region is CASSSNPGLSTDTQYF. The CDR3 DNA reads TGTGCCAGTAGTAGCAATCCGGGACTGAGCACAGATACGCAGTATTTT.

The chain employs TRBV7-9 and TRBJ2-7; D uncertain. This CDR3 is built from 14 residues. V was clipped by 8 bases and J by 0 bases, with 14 bases between them. Germline CDR1 reads SEHNR; CDR2 reads FQNEAQ (reference sequence). The CDR3 bases are TGTGCCAGCGGTGGGGATCGAGTCTCCTACGAGCAGTACTTC. Translation: CASGGDRVSYEQYF.

This rearrangement joins TRBV5-6 to TRBJ2-7; the D is unclear. CDR1 SGHDT and CDR2 YYEEEE come from the germline V gene. CDR3 size: 13 residues. V gave up 1 base and J gave up 4 bases, with 9 bases separating them. CDR3 in DNA: TGTGCCAGCAGCTTGCTACACTCATACGAGCAGTACTTC. It codes for CASSLLHSYEQYF.

This clone showed up just a few times. This chain joins TRBV9 and TRBJ1-2; possible D gene TRBD1, 6 bases. The CDR3 extends over 14 amino acids. Germline CDR1 reads SGDLS; CDR2 reads YYNGEE. V was trimmed by 3 bases and J by 2 bases, leaving 11 bases between them. This chain's CDR3 is CASSAQGRNYGYTF. CDR3 DNA: TGTGCCAGCAGCGCACAGGGCCGGAACTATGGCTACACCTTC.

In DNA form, the CDR3 reads TGTGCCAGCAGCTTAGTGGGCAGGCGCTCCTACAATGAGCAGTTCTTC. Amino acid sequence: CASSLVGRRSYNEQFF. The rearrangement links TRBV11-2 to TRBJ2-1; D is unresolved. CDR3 size: 16 residues. Trimming cost V 1 base and J 0 bases, with 10 bases left between them. Germline V gene data show CDR1 as SGHAT and CDR2 as FQNNGV.

The rearrangement joins TRBV14 to TRBJ2-5; TRBD2 aligns across 7 bases. Trimming removed 0 bases from V and 5 bases from J; junction bases left unmatched: 6. The CDR3 extends over 15 amino acids. CDR1 and CDR2 from the germline V gene are SGHDN and FVKESK. The CDR3 bases are TGTGCCAGCAGCCAAGACTCCGGGGGAGGGGAGACCCAGTACTTC. Its protein is CASSQDSGGGETQYF.

The V gene is TRBV5-1, the J gene TRBJ1-1; D unclear. This CDR3 contains 13 residues. Germline V gene sequence: CDR1 SGHRS, CDR2 YFSETQ. Trimming cost V 0 bases and J 7 bases, with 10 bases left between them. The CDR3 DNA reads TGCGCCAGCAGCTTGGACACGGAGGGTGAAGCTTTCTTT. Encoded protein: CASSLDTEGEAFF.

The chain is built from TRBV14 and TRBJ1-1; D is unresolved. The CDR3 is 15 residues long. The V gene's germline CDR1 is SGHDN and CDR2 FVKESK. V lost 7 bases and J lost 1, with 16 bases in between. The CDR3 region has the DNA TGTGCCAGCAAGGGAACCCGGGCTTGGAACACTGAAGCTTTCTTT. Its protein product is CASKGTRAWNTEAFF.

V gene TRBV19 combines with J gene TRBJ2-5, with D tentatively TRBD1 (7 bases). The CDR3 loop spans 16 amino acids. The V end was cut by 6 bases, the J end by 0 bases, with 17 bases between. Germline values: CDR1 LNHDA, CDR2 SQIVND (reference sequence). The CDR3 sequence: CASRGRRGPYQETQYF. CDR3 in DNA: TGTGCCAGTAGGGGGAGGAGGGGGCCGTACCAAGAGACCCAGTACTTC.